The clone carrying this T cell receptor (beta chain) has a single count. The sample originates from a study of blood T cell repertoires in COVID-19. Per the original data handling: Amplification of reference gene primers was used by the study to estimate nucleated cell counts. The protocol was immunoSEQ multiplex PCR, while the TCRdb copy is restricted to in-frame clones and leaves out a portion. V and J calls and clone size are as listed in that table; D and trimming were resolved from the DNA. This sample has about 380,000 clones, with about 85% found just once. The sample comprised peripheral blood. The source is a woman under 30 with acute or convalescent COVID-19.

CDR3 DNA: TGTGCCAGCAGCGTAACAGGGAACAATGAGCAGTTCTTC. Translated, it gives CASSVTGNNEQFF. The rearrangement uses TRBV9 and TRBJ2-1; TRBD1 is a possible D gene (6 bases). Trimming removed 1 base at V and 5 bases at J, with 7 bases between. Germline-derived CDR1 and CDR2 are SGDLS and YYNGEE. The CDR3 totals 13 residues.